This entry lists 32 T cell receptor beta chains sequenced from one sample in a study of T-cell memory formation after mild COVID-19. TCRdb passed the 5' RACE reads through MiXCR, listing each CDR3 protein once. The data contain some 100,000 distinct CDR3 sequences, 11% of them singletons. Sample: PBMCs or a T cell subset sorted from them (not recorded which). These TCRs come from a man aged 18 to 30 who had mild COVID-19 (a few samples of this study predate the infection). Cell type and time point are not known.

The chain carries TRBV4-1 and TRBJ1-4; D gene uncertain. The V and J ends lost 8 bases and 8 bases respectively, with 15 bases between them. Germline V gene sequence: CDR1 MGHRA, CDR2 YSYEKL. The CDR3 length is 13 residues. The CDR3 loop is CASGRLPEEKLFF. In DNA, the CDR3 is TGCGCCAGCGGACGCCTCCCAGAGGAAAAACTGTTTTTT.

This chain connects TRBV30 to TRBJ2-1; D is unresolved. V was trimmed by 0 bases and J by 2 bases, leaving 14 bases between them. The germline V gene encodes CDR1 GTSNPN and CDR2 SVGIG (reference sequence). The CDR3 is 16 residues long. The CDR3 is CAWSVGFDSTYNEQFF. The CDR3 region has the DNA TGTGCCTGGAGTGTAGGATTCGATTCCACCTACAATGAGCAGTTCTTC.

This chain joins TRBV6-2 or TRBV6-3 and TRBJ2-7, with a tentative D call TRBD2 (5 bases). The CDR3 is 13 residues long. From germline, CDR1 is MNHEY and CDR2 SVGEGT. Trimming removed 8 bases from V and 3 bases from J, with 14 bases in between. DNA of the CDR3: TGTGCCAGCCAGCGGACCGAATTCTACGAGCAGTACTTC. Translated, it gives CASQRTEFYEQYF.

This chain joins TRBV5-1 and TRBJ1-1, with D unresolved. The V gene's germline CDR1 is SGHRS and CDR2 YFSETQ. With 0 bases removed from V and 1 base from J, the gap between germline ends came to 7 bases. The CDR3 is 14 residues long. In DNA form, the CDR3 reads TGCGCCAGCAGCTTGGATTACTCGAACACTGAAGCTTTCTTT. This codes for CASSLDYSNTEAFF.

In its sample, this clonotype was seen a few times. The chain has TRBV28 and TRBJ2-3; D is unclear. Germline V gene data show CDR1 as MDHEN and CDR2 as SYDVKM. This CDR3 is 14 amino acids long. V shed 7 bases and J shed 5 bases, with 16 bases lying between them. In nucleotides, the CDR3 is TGTGCCAGCACCTTGGAGAGAGATTTAGATACGCAGTATTTT. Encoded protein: CASTLERDLDTQYF.

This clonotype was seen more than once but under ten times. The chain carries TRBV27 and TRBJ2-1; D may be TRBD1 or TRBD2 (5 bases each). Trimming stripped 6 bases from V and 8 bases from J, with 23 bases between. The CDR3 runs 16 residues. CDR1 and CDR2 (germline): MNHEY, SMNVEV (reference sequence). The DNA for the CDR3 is TGTGCCAGCAGATTCGGGGCAACCTTAGAGTTGGATGAGCAGTTCTTC. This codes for CASRFGATLELDEQFF.

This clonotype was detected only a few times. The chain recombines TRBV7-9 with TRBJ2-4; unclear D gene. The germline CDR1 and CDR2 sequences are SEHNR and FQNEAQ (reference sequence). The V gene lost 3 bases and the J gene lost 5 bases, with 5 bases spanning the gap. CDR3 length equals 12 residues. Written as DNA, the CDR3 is TGTGCCAGCAGCTTCGAACAAAACATTCAGTACTTC. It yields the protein CASSFEQNIQYF.

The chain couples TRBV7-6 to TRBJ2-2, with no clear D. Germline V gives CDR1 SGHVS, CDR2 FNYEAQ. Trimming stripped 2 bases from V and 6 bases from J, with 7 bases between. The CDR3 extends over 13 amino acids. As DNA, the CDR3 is TGTGCCAGCAGCTTATTTACAGCCGGGGAGCTGTTTTTT. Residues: CASSLFTAGELFF.

The CDR3 DNA reads as TGTGCCAGAGAGGGGGACAGAGCTAACTATGGCTACACCTTC. This gives the protein CAREGDRANYGYTF. The chain recombines TRBV2 with TRBJ1-2; 7 nucleotides align to TRBD1. The CDR3 is 14 residues long. In germline, CDR1 is SNHLY, CDR2 FYNNEI. V lost 9 bases to trimming and J lost 0 bases; unmatched junction nucleotides: 7.

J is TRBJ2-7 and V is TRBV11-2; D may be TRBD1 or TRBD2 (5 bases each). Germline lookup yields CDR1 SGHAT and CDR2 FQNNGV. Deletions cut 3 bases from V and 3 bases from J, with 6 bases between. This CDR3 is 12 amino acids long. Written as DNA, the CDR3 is TGTGCCAGCAGCTTGGGGGTCTACGAGCAGTACTTC. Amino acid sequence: CASSLGVYEQYF.

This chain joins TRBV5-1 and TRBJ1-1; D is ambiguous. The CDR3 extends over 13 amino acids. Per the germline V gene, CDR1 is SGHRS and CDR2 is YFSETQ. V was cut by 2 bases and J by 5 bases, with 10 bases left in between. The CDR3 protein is CASSFRGITEAFF. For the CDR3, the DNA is TGCGCCAGCAGCTTCCGGGGTATAACTGAAGCTTTCTTT.

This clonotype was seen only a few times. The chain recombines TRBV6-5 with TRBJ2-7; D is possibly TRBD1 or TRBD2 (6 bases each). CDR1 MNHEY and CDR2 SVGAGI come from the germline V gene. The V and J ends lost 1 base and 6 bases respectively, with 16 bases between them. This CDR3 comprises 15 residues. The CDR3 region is CASSYFPGRGLEQYF. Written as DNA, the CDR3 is TGTGCCAGCAGTTACTTCCCGGGACGGGGGCTCGAGCAGTACTTC.

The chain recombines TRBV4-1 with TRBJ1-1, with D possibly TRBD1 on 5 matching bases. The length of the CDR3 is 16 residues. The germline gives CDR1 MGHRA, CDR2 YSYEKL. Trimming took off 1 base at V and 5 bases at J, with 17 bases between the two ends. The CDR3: CASSQVPGWEGTEAFF. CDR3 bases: TGCGCCAGCAGCCAAGTCCCAGGGTGGGAAGGGACTGAAGCTTTCTTT.

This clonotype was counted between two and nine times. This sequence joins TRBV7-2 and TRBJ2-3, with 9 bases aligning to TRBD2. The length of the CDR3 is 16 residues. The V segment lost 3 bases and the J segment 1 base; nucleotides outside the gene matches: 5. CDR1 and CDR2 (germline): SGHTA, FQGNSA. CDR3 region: CASSLRGRGGTDTQYF. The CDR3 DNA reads TGTGCCAGCAGCTTGCGCGGGAGGGGGGGCACAGATACGCAGTATTTT. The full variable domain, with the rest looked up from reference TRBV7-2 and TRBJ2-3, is GAGVSQSPSNKVTEKGKDVELRCDPISGHTALYWYRQSLGQGLEFLIYFQGNSAPDKSGLPSDRFSAERTGGSVSTLTIQRTQQEDSAVYLCASSLRGRGGTDTQYFGPGTRLTVL.

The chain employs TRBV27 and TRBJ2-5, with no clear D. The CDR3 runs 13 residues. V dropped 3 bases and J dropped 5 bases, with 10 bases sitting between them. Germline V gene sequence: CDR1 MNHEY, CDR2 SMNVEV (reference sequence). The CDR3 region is CASSFGLGETQYF. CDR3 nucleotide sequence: TGTGCCAGCAGTTTTGGGCTCGGGGAGACCCAGTACTTC.

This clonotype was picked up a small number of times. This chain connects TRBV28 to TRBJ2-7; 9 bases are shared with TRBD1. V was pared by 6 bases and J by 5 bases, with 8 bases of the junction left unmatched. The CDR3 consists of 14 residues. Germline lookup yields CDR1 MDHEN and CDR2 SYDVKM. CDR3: CASRTGTGKDEQYV. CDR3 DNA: TGTGCCAGCAGGACCGGGACAGGGAAGGACGAGCAGTACGTC.

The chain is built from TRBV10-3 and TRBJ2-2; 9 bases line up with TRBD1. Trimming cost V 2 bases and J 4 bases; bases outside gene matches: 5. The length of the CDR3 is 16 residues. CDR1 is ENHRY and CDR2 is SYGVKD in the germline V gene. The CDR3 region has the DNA TGTGCCATCAGTGAGGATGGGACAGGGTCCACCGGGGAGCTGTTTTTT. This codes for CAISEDGTGSTGELFF.

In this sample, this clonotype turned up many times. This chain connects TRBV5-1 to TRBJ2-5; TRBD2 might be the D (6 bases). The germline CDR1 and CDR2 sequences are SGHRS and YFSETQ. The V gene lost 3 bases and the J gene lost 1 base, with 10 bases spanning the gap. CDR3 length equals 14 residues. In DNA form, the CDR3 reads TGCGCCAGCAGCTGGAGGGTGCCCCAAGAGACCCAGTACTTC. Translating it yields CASSWRVPQETQYF.

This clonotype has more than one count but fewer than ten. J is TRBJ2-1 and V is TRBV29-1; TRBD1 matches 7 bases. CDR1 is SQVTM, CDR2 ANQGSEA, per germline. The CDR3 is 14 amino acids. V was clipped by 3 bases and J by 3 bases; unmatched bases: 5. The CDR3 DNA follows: TGCAGCGTTGACCGACAGGGTAACTACAATGAGCAGTTCTTC. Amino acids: CSVDRQGNYNEQFF.

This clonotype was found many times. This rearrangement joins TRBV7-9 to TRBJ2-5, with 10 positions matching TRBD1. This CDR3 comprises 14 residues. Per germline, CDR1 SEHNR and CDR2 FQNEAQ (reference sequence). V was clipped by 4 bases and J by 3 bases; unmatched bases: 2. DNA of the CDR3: TGTGCCAGCAGCTCCGGGACAGGGGAAGAGACCCAGTACTTC. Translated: CASSSGTGEETQYF.

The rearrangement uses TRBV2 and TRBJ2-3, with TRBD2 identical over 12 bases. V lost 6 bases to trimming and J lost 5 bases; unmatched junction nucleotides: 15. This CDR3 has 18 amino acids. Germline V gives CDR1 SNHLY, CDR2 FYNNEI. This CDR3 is CASSRGLAGLRGRDTQYF. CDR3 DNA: TGTGCCAGCAGCCGGGGACTAGCGGGCCTAAGAGGACGAGATACGCAGTATTTT.

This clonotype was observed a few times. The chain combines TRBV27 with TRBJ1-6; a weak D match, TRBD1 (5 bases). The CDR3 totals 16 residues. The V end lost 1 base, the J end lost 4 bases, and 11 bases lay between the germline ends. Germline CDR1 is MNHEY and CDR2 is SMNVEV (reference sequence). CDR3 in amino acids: CASSLLPGTYNSPLHF. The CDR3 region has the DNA TGTGCCAGCAGTTTATTGCCAGGGACTTATAATTCACCCCTCCACTTT.

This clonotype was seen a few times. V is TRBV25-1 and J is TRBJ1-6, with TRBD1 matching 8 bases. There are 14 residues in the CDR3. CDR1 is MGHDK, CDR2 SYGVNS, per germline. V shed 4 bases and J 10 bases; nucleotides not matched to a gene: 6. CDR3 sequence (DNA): TGTGCCAGCAGTGGACAGGGGCCCTACTCACCCCTCCACTTT. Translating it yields CASSGQGPYSPLHF. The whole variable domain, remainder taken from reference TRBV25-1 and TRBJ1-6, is EADIYQTPRYLVIGTGKKITLECSQTMGHDKMYWYQQDPGMELHLIHYSYGVNSTEKGDLSSESTVSRIRTEHFPLTLESARPSHTSQYLCASSGQGPYSPLHFGNGTRLTVT.

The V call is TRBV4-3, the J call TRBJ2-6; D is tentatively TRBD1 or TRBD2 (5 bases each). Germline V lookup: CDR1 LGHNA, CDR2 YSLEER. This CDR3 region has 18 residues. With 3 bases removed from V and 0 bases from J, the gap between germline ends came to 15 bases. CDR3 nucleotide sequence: TGCGCCAGCAGCCACGGGACGGCCGATAGCTCTGGGGCCAACGTCCTGACTTTC. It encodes CASSHGTADSSGANVLTF.

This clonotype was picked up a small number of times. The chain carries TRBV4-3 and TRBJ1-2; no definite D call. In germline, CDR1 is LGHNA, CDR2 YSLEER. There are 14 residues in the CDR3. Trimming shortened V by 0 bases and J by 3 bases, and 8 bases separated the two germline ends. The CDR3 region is CASSQDDGHYGYTF. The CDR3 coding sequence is TGCGCCAGCAGCCAAGATGACGGACACTATGGCTACACCTTC.

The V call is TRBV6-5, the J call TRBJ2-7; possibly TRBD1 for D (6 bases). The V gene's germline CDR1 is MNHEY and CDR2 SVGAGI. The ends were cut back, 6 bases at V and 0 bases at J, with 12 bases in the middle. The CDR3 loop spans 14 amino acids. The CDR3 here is CASSPGHGSYEQYF. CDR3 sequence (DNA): TGTGCCAGCAGCCCGGGACACGGCTCCTACGAGCAGTACTTC.

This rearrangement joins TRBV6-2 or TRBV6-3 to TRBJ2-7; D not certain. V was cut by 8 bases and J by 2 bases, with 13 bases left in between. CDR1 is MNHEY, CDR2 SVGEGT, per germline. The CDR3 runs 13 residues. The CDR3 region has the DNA TGTGCCAGCGGGTCAGTCTACGCCTACGAGCAGTACGTC. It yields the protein CASGSVYAYEQYV.

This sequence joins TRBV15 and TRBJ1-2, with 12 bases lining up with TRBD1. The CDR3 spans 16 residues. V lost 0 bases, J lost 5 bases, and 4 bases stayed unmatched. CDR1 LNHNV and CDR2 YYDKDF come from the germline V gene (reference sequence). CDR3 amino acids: CATSRDPGQGAYGYTF. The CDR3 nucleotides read TGTGCCACCAGCAGAGATCCGGGACAGGGGGCATATGGCTACACCTTC.

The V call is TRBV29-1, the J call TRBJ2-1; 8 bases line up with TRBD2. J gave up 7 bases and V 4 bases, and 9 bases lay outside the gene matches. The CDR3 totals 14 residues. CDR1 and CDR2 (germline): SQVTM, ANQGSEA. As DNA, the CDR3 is TGCAGCGTTGTTGCACTAGCGGACTGGAATGAGCAGTTCTTC. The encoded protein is CSVVALADWNEQFF.

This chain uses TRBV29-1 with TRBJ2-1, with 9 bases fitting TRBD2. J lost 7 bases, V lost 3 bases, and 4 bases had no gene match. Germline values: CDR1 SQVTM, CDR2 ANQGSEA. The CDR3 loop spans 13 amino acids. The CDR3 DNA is TGCAGCGTTGAGCGGGGGGGGCAGAATGAGCAGTTCTTC. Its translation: CSVERGGQNEQFF.

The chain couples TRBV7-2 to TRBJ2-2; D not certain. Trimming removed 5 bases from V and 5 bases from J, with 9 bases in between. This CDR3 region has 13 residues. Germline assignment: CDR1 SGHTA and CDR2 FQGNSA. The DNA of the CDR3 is TGTGCCAGCAGCCCCCACCCAACCGGGGAGCTGTTTTTT. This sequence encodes CASSPHPTGELFF.

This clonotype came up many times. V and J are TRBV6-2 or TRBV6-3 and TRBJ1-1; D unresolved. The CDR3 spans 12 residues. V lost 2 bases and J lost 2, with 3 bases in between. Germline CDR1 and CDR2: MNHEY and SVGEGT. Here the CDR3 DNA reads TGTGCCAGCAGTTACAGAAACACTGAAGCTTTCTTT. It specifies CASSYRNTEAFF.